The 26 T cell receptor beta chains below come from one sample, sequenced in a study of blood T cell repertoires in COVID-19. The table came from immunoSEQ multiplex PCR; TCRdb's copy has only in-frame clones and leaves some out. The profile shows just under 60,000 clones, around 80% of them singletons. Sequenced material: peripheral blood. The receptors shown here come from a human donor in a cohort sampled during active COVID-19.

J is TRBJ2-1 and V is TRBV19; 10 nucleotides align to TRBD2. With 4 bases clipped from V and 5 bases from J, the junction kept 5 bases outside the gene matches. The CDR3 runs to 15 residues. The germline V gene encodes CDR1 LNHDA and CDR2 SQIVND (reference sequence). CDR3: CASSTRTSGNNEQFF. CDR3 nucleotides: TGTGCCAGTAGTACAAGGACTAGCGGAAACAATGAGCAGTTCTTC.

This chain joins TRBV14 and TRBJ1-3; D might be TRBD1 (6 bases). V lost 4 bases and J 0 bases, leaving 10 bases between the germline ends. From germline, CDR1 is SGHDN and CDR2 FVKESK. The CDR3 runs to 15 residues. Here the CDR3 DNA reads TGTGCCAGCAGCCGACAGGCGACCTCTGGAAACACCATATATTTT. As protein: CASSRQATSGNTIYF.

This rearrangement joins TRBV7-9 to TRBJ2-3; 9 nucleotides match TRBD2. V shed 8 bases and J 1 base; nucleotides not matched to a gene: 7. Germline V lookup: CDR1 SEHNR, CDR2 FQNEAQ (reference sequence). This CDR3 is built from 15 residues. This CDR3 is CASSTRGRGTDTQYF. CDR3 nucleotides: TGTGCCAGCTCCACCCGCGGGAGGGGCACAGATACGCAGTATTTT.

V gene TRBV6-5 combines with J gene TRBJ2-1, with no clear D. Germline assignment: CDR1 MNHEY and CDR2 SVGAGI. CDR3 length: 14 residues. The V end was cut by 6 bases, the J end by 1 base, with 10 bases between. CDR3 in amino acids: CASRVYGSYNEQFF. The CDR3 DNA reads as TGTGCCAGCAGGGTTTACGGTTCCTACAATGAGCAGTTCTTC.

The rearrangement links TRBV15 to TRBJ1-5; D unclear. The CDR3 runs to 23 residues. CDR1 is LNHNV and CDR2 is YYDKDF in the germline V gene (reference sequence). V was cut by 4 bases and J by 0 bases, with 34 bases left in between. For the CDR3, the DNA is TGTGCCACCAGCACTTGGAGTTCCGGCTACAAGCTACCCCCACAAGATAGCAATCAGCCCCAGCATTTT. Translation gives CATSTWSSGYKLPPQDSNQPQHF.

The V gene is TRBV7-8, the J gene TRBJ2-2; D is perhaps TRBD1 (7 bases). The CDR3 is 11 amino acids. Germline CDR1 reads SGHVS; CDR2 reads FQNEAQ. The CDR3 sequence: CAAGGTGELFF. CDR3 coding DNA: TGTGCGGCAGGGGGGACCGGGGAGCTGTTTTTT. Variable domain in full (rest from reference TRBV7-8 and TRBJ2-2): GAGVSQSPRYKVAKRGQDVALRCDPISGHVSLFWYQQALGQGPEFLTYFQNEAQLDKSGLPSDRFFAERPEGSVSTLKIQRTQQEDSAVYLCAAGGTGELFFGEGSRLTVL.

The rearrangement uses TRBV5-6 and TRBJ2-1, with D possibly being TRBD2 (5 bases). Germline CDR1 SGHDT, CDR2 YYEEEE. V lost 4 bases and J 10 bases, leaving 15 bases between the germline ends. The CDR3 sequence is 13 residues long. CDR3 coding DNA: TGTGCCAGCAGCCCGCGGGTTCATGGGGAGCAGTTCTTC. Protein sequence: CASSPRVHGEQFF.

This clone was detected only a few times. The gene calls are TRBV4-3 and TRBJ2-2, with D tentatively TRBD2 (5 bases). The CDR3 covers 14 residues. The germline CDR1 and CDR2 sequences are LGHNA and YSLEER. V was shortened by 0 bases and J by 5 bases, with 7 bases between the two germline ends. The CDR3: CASSQERDTGELFF. In DNA, the CDR3 is TGCGCCAGCAGCCAAGAACGGGATACCGGGGAGCTGTTTTTT.

The gene calls are TRBV6-5 and TRBJ2-7; TRBD2 aligns across 10 bases. This CDR3 is built from 15 residues. CDR1 and CDR2 from the germline V gene are MNHEY and SVGAGI. The trim removed 11 bases at V and 3 bases at J, leaving 13 bases unmatched. CDR3 loop: CASAINSGGFYEQYF. The CDR3 coding sequence is TGTGCCTCCGCGATTAATAGCGGGGGGTTCTACGAGCAGTACTTC.

This sequence joins TRBV7-3 and TRBJ2-5, with a possible D match to TRBD2 (5 bases). Germline assignment: CDR1 SGHTA and CDR2 FQGTGA. The V gene lost 0 bases and the J gene lost 2 bases, with 16 bases spanning the gap. CDR3 size: 17 residues. CDR3 DNA: TGTGCCAGCAGCTTAACGGAACGGGATTCGTATCAAGAGACCCAGTACTTC. This codes for CASSLTERDSYQETQYF.

This chain connects TRBV27 to TRBJ1-1; possibly TRBD1 for D (6 bases). Germline values: CDR1 MNHEY, CDR2 SMNVEV (reference sequence). Trimming removed 2 bases at V and 1 base at J, with 8 bases between. The CDR3 runs 14 residues. Here the CDR3 DNA reads TGTGCCAGCAGTTTAGGGGGCCCGAACACTGAAGCTTTCTTT. It specifies CASSLGGPNTEAFF.

V usage is TRBV28 and J usage is TRBJ2-7, with 8 positions matching TRBD2. Germline V CDR1 and CDR2: MDHEN, SYDVKM. This CDR3 spans 15 amino acids. V lost 6 bases to trimming and J lost 5 bases; unmatched junction nucleotides: 12. The CDR3 DNA follows: TGTGCCAGCAGGGAGTCGGGACTAGTTCTTCACGAGCAGTACTTC. Its translation: CASRESGLVLHEQYF.

The CDR3 protein is CASSLPLAGGLDTGELFF. The CDR3 nucleotides read TGTGCCAGCAGTTTACCTCTAGCGGGAGGGCTCGACACCGGGGAGCTGTTTTTT. This chain joins TRBV28 and TRBJ2-2; 12 bases line up with TRBD2. V shed 2 bases, J shed 3 bases, and the junction held 7 bases outside the gene matches. The CDR3 extends over 18 amino acids. The germline CDR1 and CDR2 sequences are MDHEN and SYDVKM.

The rearrangement uses TRBV12-5 and TRBJ1-1; D is perhaps TRBD1 (5 bases). V was trimmed by 6 bases and J by 5 bases, leaving 16 bases between them. Germline assignment: CDR1 LGHNT and CDR2 FRNRAP. This CDR3 is 14 amino acids long. The CDR3 here is CASGPSREDTEAFF. CDR3 DNA sequence: TGTGCTAGTGGGCCCTCCAGGGAGGATACTGAAGCTTTCTTT.

The J gene is TRBJ1-2, the V gene TRBV19; 8 bases agree with TRBD1. This CDR3 has 14 amino acids. The germline V gene has CDR1 LNHDA and CDR2 SQIVND (reference sequence). V shed 6 bases, J shed 3 bases, and the junction held 6 bases outside the gene matches. CDR3 DNA sequence: TGTGCCAGTAGAGCACAGGGGGGGCACTATGGCTACACCTTC. This codes for CASRAQGGHYGYTF. Full variable domain (missing parts from reference TRBV19 and TRBJ1-2): DGGITQSPKYLFRKEGQNVTLSCEQNLNHDAMYWYRQDPGQGLRLIYYSQIVNDFQKGDIAEGYSVSREKKESFPLTVTSAQKNPTAFYLCASRAQGGHYGYTFGSGTRLTVV.

This rearrangement joins TRBV28 to TRBJ2-2, with 11 bases identical to TRBD2. Germline loops: CDR1 MDHEN, CDR2 SYDVKM. Trimming cost V 7 bases and J 6 bases; bases outside gene matches: 19. The CDR3 runs 19 residues. For the CDR3, the DNA is TGTGCCAGCACCCAACGCCCTATTAGCGGGAGGGCCCTCGCCGGGGAGCTGTTTTTT. As protein: CASTQRPISGRALAGELFF.

The chain uses TRBV5-8 and TRBJ1-1; D is unresolved. Germline CDR1 is SGHTS and CDR2 is YDEGEE. This CDR3 is built from 11 residues. Trimming left V 7 bases short and J 1 base short, with 5 bases between. The CDR3 bases are TGTGCCAGCGGCAGGAACACTGAAGCTTTCTTT. Amino acid sequence: CASGRNTEAFF.

This clone was recorded only once. This sequence joins TRBV7-2 and TRBJ2-2, with D tentatively TRBD1 (6 bases). Between the trimmed V and J ends, which lost 6 bases and 1 base, there was a span of 15 bases. This CDR3 has 16 amino acids. Germline values: CDR1 SGHTA, CDR2 FQGNSA. The CDR3 DNA sequence: TGTGCCAGCAGTACTAGAGGGGGAATGAACACCGGGGAGCTGTTTTTT. As protein: CASSTRGGMNTGELFF.

Only one count was recorded for this clone. This chain uses TRBV11-2 with TRBJ2-6, with D perhaps TRBD1 (5 bases). V lost 6 bases and J lost 0, with 12 bases in between. The CDR3 covers 16 residues. Germline V lookup: CDR1 SGHAT, CDR2 FQNNGV. CDR3 protein: CASSSGQGSGANVLTF. CDR3 DNA sequence: TGTGCCAGCAGTTCCGGGCAGGGCTCTGGGGCCAACGTCCTGACTTTC.

The chain recombines TRBV5-6 with TRBJ2-7, with TRBD1 identical over 10 bases. The V segment lost 4 bases and the J segment 1 base; nucleotides outside the gene matches: 5. The germline CDR1 and CDR2 sequences are SGHDT and YYEEEE. The CDR3 contains 15 residues. CDR3 loop: CASSRTGGVSYEQYF. The CDR3 nucleotides read TGTGCCAGCAGCAGGACAGGGGGTGTATCCTACGAGCAGTACTTC.

V and J are TRBV2 and TRBJ1-2; 7 bases are shared with TRBD1. CDR3 length equals 12 residues. V shed 6 bases, J shed 7 bases, and the junction held 5 bases outside the gene matches. The V gene's germline CDR1 is SNHLY and CDR2 FYNNEI. DNA of the CDR3: TGTGCCAGCAGCGAGACAGGGTTTGGCTACACCTTC. Residues: CASSETGFGYTF.

Worth noting for this clone: A much larger clone is a single base away; this may be a read error. V usage is TRBV5-1 and J usage is TRBJ1-1; D gene ambiguous. CDR1 and CDR2 from the germline V gene are SGHRS and YFSETQ. V was trimmed by 4 bases and J by 5 bases, leaving 18 bases between them. CDR3 length equals 15 residues. CDR3 amino acids: CASSGERFLATEAFF. The CDR3 nucleotides read TGCGCCAGCAGCGGGGAGCGGTTTTTGGCGACTGAAGCTTTCTTT.

This clone was counted only a few times. The chain joins TRBV7-2 to TRBJ1-1; 8 nucleotides match TRBD1. Germline assignment: CDR1 SGHTA and CDR2 FQGNSA. The trim removed 4 bases at V and 4 bases at J, leaving 5 bases unmatched. This CDR3 has 14 amino acids. The CDR3: CASSSQGAGTEAFF. The CDR3, as DNA: TGTGCCAGCAGCTCGCAGGGGGCGGGCACTGAAGCTTTCTTT.

For the CDR3, the DNA is TGCGCCAGCAGCCAAGTCGGCGGGGGCCCCACAGATACGCAGTATTTT. Amino acid sequence: CASSQVGGGPTDTQYF. The V gene is TRBV4-3, the J gene TRBJ2-3, with TRBD2 as a possible D gene (7 bases). In germline, CDR1 is LGHNA, CDR2 YSLEER. This CDR3 region has 16 residues. The V gene lost 1 base and the J gene lost 2 bases, with 13 bases spanning the gap.

This clone was counted only a few times. The V gene is TRBV28, the J gene TRBJ1-5; D ambiguous. The CDR3 totals 15 residues. Germline V CDR1 and CDR2: MDHEN, SYDVKM. The V gene lost 2 bases and the J gene lost 4 bases, with 12 bases spanning the gap. CDR3 loop: CASSLESDNNQPQHF. The CDR3 DNA sequence: TGTGCCAGCAGTTTAGAGTCCGACAATAATCAGCCCCAGCATTTT.

This clone came up a few times. V usage is TRBV24-1 and J usage is TRBJ1-4, with 9 positions matching TRBD1. Germline V CDR1 and CDR2: KGHDR, SFDVKD. V shed 6 bases, J shed 5 bases, and the junction held 6 bases outside the gene matches. CDR3 size: 15 residues. CDR3 region: CATSQTGTGNEKLFF. The CDR3 coding sequence is TGTGCCACCAGTCAAACCGGGACAGGGAATGAAAAACTGTTTTTT.